The next 27 T cell receptor beta chains were all read from a single sample in a study of blood T cell repertoires in COVID-19. This table comes from immunoSEQ multiplex PCR, and its TCRdb copy is limited to in-frame clones, with some not included. The sample yields about 64,000 clones, 78% seen once. The sequenced sample consisted of peripheral blood. The receptors originated from a man older than 75 with acute or convalescent COVID-19.

The chain is built from TRBV11-3 and TRBJ1-3; TRBD1 aligns across 7 bases. The trim removed 1 base at V and 2 bases at J, leaving 8 bases unmatched. The CDR3 is made up of 17 amino acids. Germline V gene sequence: CDR1 SGHNT, CDR2 YENEEA. The CDR3, as DNA: TGTGCCAGCAGCTTAGGGCGGACAGGCGCAGCTGGAAACACCATATATTTT. Its protein product is CASSLGRTGAAGNTIYF.

DNA for the CDR3: TGCGCCAGCAGCCCGTTAGCCAAAAACATTCAGTACTTC. Translation gives CASSPLAKNIQYF. The chain combines TRBV5-1 with TRBJ2-4; D gene ambiguous. In germline, CDR1 is SGHRS, CDR2 YFSETQ. V was clipped by 4 bases and J by 0 bases, with 5 bases between them. CDR3 length: 13 residues.

This clone was seen a handful of times. V usage is TRBV2 and J usage is TRBJ2-5, with D hard to call. Trimming stripped 3 bases from V and 2 bases from J, with 4 bases between. This CDR3 comprises 12 residues. Per germline, CDR1 SNHLY and CDR2 FYNNEI. CDR3 region: CASSDQQETQYF. CDR3 coding DNA: TGTGCCAGCAGTGATCAGCAAGAGACCCAGTACTTC.

The V call is TRBV29-1, the J call TRBJ1-1; TRBD1 is a possible D gene (6 bases). Per the germline V gene, CDR1 is SQVTM and CDR2 is ANQGSEA. The CDR3 totals 12 residues. Trimming removed 5 bases at V and 1 base at J, with 8 bases between. CDR3 sequence (DNA): TGCAGCGTTCAGGGACAGAACACTGAAGCTTTCTTT. Its translation is CSVQGQNTEAFF.

The CDR3 loop is CASSPGGGRGYTF. The CDR3 DNA follows: TGTGCCAGCAGCCCAGGGGGCGGCCGCGGCTACACCTTC. The chain carries TRBV6-5 and TRBJ1-2; 8 nucleotides line up with TRBD1. Germline V gene data show CDR1 as MNHEY and CDR2 as SVGAGI. The trim removed 6 bases at V and 8 bases at J, leaving 8 bases unmatched. The CDR3 is 13 amino acids.

V is TRBV30 and J is TRBJ1-1, with D unclear. Trimming took 2 bases from V and 0 from J, leaving 13 bases between them. The CDR3 is 15 amino acids. Germline V gives CDR1 GTSNPN, CDR2 SVGIG (reference sequence). The CDR3 sequence is CAWSWVLTMNTEAFF. DNA for the CDR3: TGTGCCTGGAGTTGGGTCCTGACTATGAACACTGAAGCTTTCTTT.

In this sample, this clone turned up a few times. The V and J genes are TRBV5-5 and TRBJ2-1; D possibly corresponds to TRBD1 (5 bases). Trimming pared 3 bases from V and 7 bases from J, leaving 8 bases between. Looked up from germline, CDR1 is SGHKS and CDR2 is YYEKEE (reference sequence). The CDR3 totals 12 residues. The CDR3 spells CASSSQGNEQFF. The CDR3, as DNA: TGTGCCAGCAGCTCCCAGGGAAATGAGCAGTTCTTC.

V usage is TRBV11-3 and J usage is TRBJ1-6; 9 positions agree with TRBD1. The V and J ends lost 5 bases and 0 bases, in that order; junction bases with no gene match: 11. The CDR3 extends over 19 amino acids. Germline assignment: CDR1 SGHNT and CDR2 YENEEA. This CDR3 reads CASSPPAGTGSSYNSPLHF. CDR3 sequence (DNA): TGTGCCAGCAGCCCGCCCGCCGGGACAGGGAGCTCCTATAATTCACCCCTCCACTTT.

The rearrangement uses TRBV27 and TRBJ2-2, with 9 bases lining up with TRBD1. J was trimmed by 6 bases and V by 4 bases; bases with no gene match: 6. Germline V gene sequence: CDR1 MNHEY, CDR2 SMNVEV (reference sequence). The CDR3 loop spans 15 amino acids. The CDR3 coding sequence is TGTGCCAGCAGTTGGACAGGGGCTTCTCCCGGGGAGCTGTTTTTT. Residues: CASSWTGASPGELFF.

CDR3 DNA sequence: TGTGCCAGCAGCCAGGACAGGGTCAATCAGCCCCAGCATTTT. Its translation: CASSQDRVNQPQHF. The chain couples TRBV16 to TRBJ1-5, with 8 bases aligning to TRBD1. This CDR3 contains 14 residues. The germline V gene encodes CDR1 KGHSY and CDR2 FQNENV. V gave up 3 bases and J gave up 3 bases; unmatched junction bases: 1.

A single count supports this clone. CDR3: CASSNSPHTDTQYF. CDR3 DNA: TGTGCCAGCAGCAATAGCCCGCACACAGATACGCAGTATTTT. The chain employs TRBV7-8 and TRBJ2-3; no definite D call. V lost 5 bases to trimming and J lost 2 bases, with 11 bases between them. Germline CDR1 SGHVS, CDR2 FQNEAQ. The CDR3 extends over 14 amino acids. Together with reference TRBV7-8 and TRBJ2-3, the CDR3 gives the full variable domain: GAGVSQSPRYKVAKRGQDVALRCDPISGHVSLFWYQQALGQGPEFLTYFQNEAQLDKSGLPSDRFFAERPEGSVSTLKIQRTQQEDSAVYLCASSNSPHTDTQYFGPGTRLTVL.

The chain uses TRBV5-1 and TRBJ2-7; TRBD1 aligns across 7 bases. The CDR3 totals 14 residues. Per germline, CDR1 SGHRS and CDR2 YFSETQ. V lost 3 bases, J lost 3 bases, and 6 bases stayed unmatched. As DNA, the CDR3 is TGCGCCAGCAGCTGGGACAGCCCGGACTACGAGCAGTACTTC. Translating gives CASSWDSPDYEQYF.

This clone has more than one count but fewer than ten. CDR3 DNA: TGTGCCAGCCGCCCCAGACTAGCTGGCACAGATACGCAGTATTTT. This sequence encodes CASRPRLAGTDTQYF. The chain has TRBV7-2 and TRBJ2-3; 7 bases line up with TRBD2. This CDR3 is 15 amino acids long. The germline gives CDR1 SGHTA, CDR2 FQGNSA. Unmatched junction bases numbered 9, after V lost 8 bases and J lost 1 base.

The V and J genes are TRBV6-5 and TRBJ2-7, with TRBD1 matching 12 bases. The CDR3 is 14 amino acids. Germline V gene data show CDR1 as MNHEY and CDR2 as SVGAGI. Germline trimming cut 6 bases from V and 4 bases from J; bases unmatched to any gene: 4. The CDR3 reads CASRRGQGAYEQYF. In DNA, the CDR3 is TGTGCCAGCAGGAGGGGACAGGGGGCTTACGAGCAGTACTTC.

The chain uses TRBV19 and TRBJ2-1; the D gene is possibly TRBD2 (6 bases). V was clipped by 7 bases and J by 6 bases, with 10 bases between them. Germline lookup yields CDR1 LNHDA and CDR2 SQIVND (reference sequence). The CDR3 has 12 amino acids. CDR3 nucleotides: TGTGCCAGTATGGGAGCGGGCAATGAGCAGTTCTTC. Translated: CASMGAGNEQFF.

This clone was counted many times. V and J are TRBV19 and TRBJ2-3, with 8 bases aligning to TRBD2. CDR3 length: 14 residues. Germline V gene sequence: CDR1 LNHDA, CDR2 SQIVND (reference sequence). Unmatched junction bases numbered 7, after V lost 10 bases and J lost 1 base. The CDR3 is CATGAGARTDTQYF. The CDR3, as DNA: TGTGCCACCGGAGCGGGAGCGCGCACAGATACGCAGTATTTT.

The chain joins TRBV7-2 to TRBJ2-7; D is unresolved. The CDR3 runs to 13 residues. CDR1 and CDR2 from the germline V gene are SGHTA and FQGNSA. V was trimmed by 4 bases and J by 0 bases, leaving 7 bases between them. The CDR3 is CASSSLTSYEQYF. The CDR3 DNA sequence: TGTGCCAGCAGCTCCCTAACCTCCTACGAGCAGTACTTC.

The gene calls are TRBV6-1 and TRBJ2-7, with 8 bases aligning to TRBD1. The J segment lost 3 bases and the V segment lost 1 base, leaving 2 bases of the junction unmatched. CDR3 size: 14 residues. Per the germline V gene, CDR1 is MNHNS and CDR2 is SASEGT. CDR3 nucleotide sequence: TGTGCCAGCAGTGAAGTAGGACAGGGCTACGAGCAGTACTTC. Its translation is CASSEVGQGYEQYF.

The chain recombines TRBV2 with TRBJ1-6; D is ambiguous. The V end was cut by 4 bases, the J end by 5 bases, with 9 bases between. Germline-derived CDR1 and CDR2 are SNHLY and FYNNEI. There are 14 residues in the CDR3. This chain's CDR3 is CASSGYRDNSPLHF. CDR3 sequence (DNA): TGTGCCAGCAGTGGTTACAGAGATAATTCACCCCTCCACTTT.

This clone was seen a single time. J is TRBJ2-2 and V is TRBV28; 9 bases are shared with TRBD2. The germline V gene has CDR1 MDHEN and CDR2 SYDVKM. J gave up 6 bases and V 8 bases, and 13 bases lay outside the gene matches. The CDR3 has 16 amino acids. The DNA of the CDR3 is TGTGCCAGCTCGGGCGGGGGGGCCTTCGTGGCCGGGGAGCTGTTTTTT. Translated: CASSGGGAFVAGELFF.

The chain uses TRBV29-1 and TRBJ1-2, with TRBD1 as a possible D gene (5 bases). The V gene lost 5 bases and the J gene lost 2 bases, with 21 bases spanning the gap. The CDR3 sequence is 16 residues long. Germline V lookup: CDR1 SQVTM, CDR2 ANQGSEA. This CDR3 reads CSVSDPRQTKNYGYTF. CDR3 DNA sequence: TGCAGCGTTTCGGACCCAAGACAGACCAAAAACTATGGCTACACCTTC. Filled out from reference TRBV29-1 and TRBJ1-2, the complete variable domain reads SAVISQKPSRDICQRGTSLTIQCQVDSQVTMMFWYRQQPGQSLTLIATANQGSEATYESGFVIDKFPISRPNLTFSTLTVSNMSPEDSSIYLCSVSDPRQTKNYGYTFGSGTRLTVV.

The chain links TRBV14 to TRBJ1-1; 10 positions match TRBD1. The CDR3 runs 13 residues. Germline CDR1 and CDR2: SGHDN and FVKESK. With V trimmed by 6 bases and J by 5 bases, 3 bases remained unmatched. The CDR3 coding sequence is TGTGCCAGCAGTCGGACAGGGGGAACTGAAGCTTTCTTT. The encoded protein is CASSRTGGTEAFF.

This chain links TRBV6-6 with TRBJ1-1; 12 positions match TRBD1. The germline V gene has CDR1 MNHNY and CDR2 SVGAGI (reference sequence). This CDR3 is built from 14 residues. The junction had 3 bases not matched to a gene; V was cut back by 6 bases and J by 4 bases. DNA of the CDR3: TGTGCCAGCAGGGCGGGACAGGGGGCCACTGAAGCTTTCTTT. As protein: CASRAGQGATEAFF.

This clone was detected ten times or more. The chain combines TRBV2 with TRBJ1-2, with 7 bases identical to TRBD1. V dropped 5 bases and J dropped 6; count of bases not matched to a gene: 0. Germline values: CDR1 SNHLY, CDR2 FYNNEI. The CDR3 length is 11 residues. The CDR3 reads CASSQGDGYTF. In DNA form, the CDR3 reads TGTGCCAGCAGTCAGGGGGATGGCTACACCTTC.

J is TRBJ1-3 and V is TRBV19, with TRBD1 as a possible D gene (5 bases). The CDR3 length is 13 residues. Trimming took 10 bases from V and 0 from J, leaving 10 bases between them. Germline loops: CDR1 LNHDA, CDR2 SQIVND (reference sequence). The CDR3 sequence: CATRQFSGNTIYF. The CDR3 nucleotides read TGTGCCACCCGACAGTTCTCTGGAAACACCATATATTTT.

The J gene is TRBJ1-2, the V gene TRBV5-1; possibly TRBD1 for D (6 bases). CDR3 size: 15 residues. The V end lost 4 bases, the J end lost 2 bases, and 15 bases lay between the germline ends. Looked up from germline, CDR1 is SGHRS and CDR2 is YFSETQ. The CDR3 DNA sequence: TGCGCCAGCAGCCCGGGGGGGGGCTCAAACTATGGCTACACCTTC. Its protein is CASSPGGGSNYGYTF.

The rearrangement uses TRBV5-4 and TRBJ1-1, with a possible D match to TRBD1 (6 bases). V was pared by 5 bases and J by 0 bases, with 14 bases between. Per the germline V gene, CDR1 is SGHNT and CDR2 is YYREEE (reference sequence). The CDR3 is made up of 15 amino acids. CDR3 in amino acids: CASRAGGELNTEAFF. CDR3 bases: TGTGCCAGCAGGGCGGGGGGCGAATTGAACACTGAAGCTTTCTTT.